Listed here is a single T cell receptor (beta chain). Its antigen has not been determined. No qualities accompany the bases; no much larger clone lies one base away. The data originate from a study of CD8 T cells in Susac syndrome (dated by TCRdb to between 2018 and 2020). Background on the whole study: Of the Susac syndrome patients who were sequenced, six had clinically active disease and roughly 8 were in clinical remission. Whether CD8+ T cell activation and differentiation in Susac syndrome was antigen driven was tested using repertoire sequencing. At the time of blood withdrawal, Susac syndrome patients were either therapy-naive, taking corticosteroids (with some also receiving IVIg), or on IVIg alone. The study compared CD8+ T cell repertoire clonality among 12 healthy donors, roughly 14 Susac syndrome patients and roughly 16 multiple sclerosis patients. Overall study outcomes, separate from this receptor: Approximately 15 Susac-specific public clones were identified in the total CD8+ repertoire, and roughly five Susac-specific public clones were identified in the CD8+ TEMRA repertoire. Clonal expansion was seen in Susac syndrome CD8+ repertoires, peaking in CD8+ TEMRA cells and being greater in clinically active patients than in remitting ones. The study acknowledged that relatively few individuals were included in the TCR sequencing and HLA analysis.

RNA was extracted using the RNeasy kit, and about 0.5 to 1 microgram was reverse transcribed with random hexamers. TCR beta CDR3 regions were amplified with the immunoSEQ multiplex PCR assay covering 54 Vbeta and 13 Jbeta segments. Bias from PCR amplification was corrected by using a synthetic template baseline for primer optimization and for computational correction. As for the authors' bioinformatics: Reads were assigned to V, D and J genes according to IMGT and analyzed in immunoSEQ Analyzer, with only productive sequences retained. To calculate clonality, Shannon entropy was normalized by log2 of the number of productive unique sequences and then subtracted from one. Public and private clones were assessed among the 100 most prevalent clones of each patient and control. Clones were defined as Susac-specific when absent from the healthy and MS cohorts, from fewer than 1,300 published viral clones and from other ImmuneACCESS disease sequences. TCRdb trimmed public reads at Q25 via fastp, called clones via MiXCR and kept in-frame beta chains. Each CDR3 protein gets just one entry, which takes the most common genes and DNA from the rows behind it. TCRdb assigned the V and J calls; the authors' analysis was not used. The sample includes roughly 150,000 distinct CDR3 sequences, with roughly 94% observed a single time. Of the sample, 0.15% to 0.2% is held by the ten largest clones.

High-throughput TCR beta sequencing profiled peripheral blood CD8+ and CD4+ T cells from healthy donors, Susac syndrome patients and multiple sclerosis patients. The Susac syndrome patients fulfilled recently defined diagnostic criteria for either definite or probable disease. CD8+ TEMRA cells were enriched by FACS, while bulk CD8+ and CD4+ T cells were purified by magnetic negative isolation. Blood was drawn into EDTA tubes, processed within 24 hours, and PBMCs were isolated by density gradient centrifugation. PBMCs intended for TCR sequencing were cryopreserved in liquid nitrogen and thawed later in a water bath at 37 degrees C. Purity of sorted or isolated CD4+, CD8+ and CD8+ TEMRA cells was at least 90%. V gives up 0 bases and J gives up 2 bases, and the segment between their germline ends measures 4 bases. Sequences MGHRA (CDR1) and YSYEKL (CDR2) are obtained from the germline V gene. The CDR3 numbers 13 residues from cysteine through phenylalanine. The read is trimmed to its CDR3 DNA, 39 bases read in frame from base 1.

Sequenced input: CD8+ T cells from PBMCs. This receptor was taken from a human donor with Susac syndrome. The chain is made from TRBV4-1 and TRBJ1-2; the D gene is not confidently resolved. The DNA sequence is as follows: TGCGCCAGCAGCCAAGAAGAGAACTATGGCTACACCTTC. Protein translation: CASSQEENYGYTF.